What follows are 6 T cell receptor beta chains derived from one specimen sequenced in a study of T cells after yellow fever vaccination. One entry per CDR3 protein results from TCRdb running MiXCR on the 5' RACE reads. The sample records approximately 510,000 distinct CDR3 sequences, about a fifth being singletons. Sample: PBMCs, taken 20 to 25 days after the first yellow fever vaccination. These receptors came from a man between 18 and 29 years old who received the YFV17D yellow fever vaccine.

The V call is TRBV18, the J call TRBJ2-5; D remains unclear. V dropped 0 bases and J dropped 5 bases, with 10 bases sitting between them. CDR3 size: 14 residues. Germline values: CDR1 KGHSH, CDR2 LQKENI. DNA of the CDR3: TGTGCCAGCTCACCACCGGCAGTATCTGAGACCCAGTACTTC. Encoded protein: CASSPPAVSETQYF.

The V gene is TRBV5-1, the J gene TRBJ2-5; D gene ambiguous. The CDR3 length is 13 residues. Germline V gives CDR1 SGHRS, CDR2 YFSETQ. V was clipped by 3 bases and J by 1 base, with 7 bases between them. DNA for the CDR3: TGCGCCAGCAGCTACCGTTCCCAAGAGACCCAGTACTTC. The encoded protein is CASSYRSQETQYF.

This clonotype turned up a few times. The chain combines TRBV5-1 with TRBJ1-2, with TRBD1 matching over 7 bases. The CDR3 spans 13 residues. Per the germline V gene, CDR1 is SGHRS and CDR2 is YFSETQ. V shed 4 bases, J shed 3 bases, and the junction held 3 bases outside the gene matches. CDR3 bases: TGCGCCAGCAGCGAGCAGGGGGACTATGGCTACACCTTC. It yields the protein CASSEQGDYGYTF.

J is TRBJ1-1 and V is TRBV6-5, with a possible D match to TRBD1 (6 bases). Germline V gene lookup returns CDR1 MNHEY and CDR2 SVGAGI. The CDR3 loop spans 15 amino acids. The V gene lost 2 bases and the J gene lost 0 bases, with 10 bases spanning the gap. The CDR3 sequence: CASSYPTGLNTEAFF. CDR3 DNA: TGTGCCAGCAGTTACCCTACAGGGTTGAACACTGAAGCTTTCTTT.

Only a few counts were recorded for this clonotype. The CDR3 sequence: CATSDFAGEGDVTEAFF. CDR3 coding DNA: TGTGCCACCAGTGATTTTGCAGGGGAGGGGGATGTGACTGAAGCTTTCTTT. The rearrangement joins TRBV24-1 to TRBJ1-1; a possible D gene is TRBD1 (6 bases). Germline V CDR1 and CDR2: KGHDR, SFDVKD. Trimming pared 1 base from V and 5 bases from J, leaving 19 bases between. This CDR3 is 17 amino acids long.

This clonotype was seen a few times. V is TRBV6-1 and J is TRBJ1-5; no clear D. Trimming stripped 6 bases from V and 4 bases from J, with 10 bases between. The CDR3 length is 13 residues. Germline V gives CDR1 MNHNS, CDR2 SASEGT. The CDR3 bases are TGTGCCAGCAGCCCTCACCGAAATCAGCCCCAGCATTTT. It translates to CASSPHRNQPQHF.